The sequence of this T cell receptor beta chain was determined in a study of blood T cell repertoires in COVID-19. Trimming took off 2 bases at V and 9 bases at J, with 14 bases between the two ends. Germline V gives CDR1 SGHTA, CDR2 FQGTGA. This CDR3 contains 15 residues. This clone was picked up one time. Assay: immunoSEQ multiplex PCR; the TCRdb copy retains only in-frame clones and omits some. The sample includes over 45,000 clones, approximately 86% of them seen just once. This chain joins TRBV7-3 and TRBJ1-6; D is perhaps TRBD1 (6 bases). Sequenced material: peripheral blood. The sequence was obtained from a woman older than 75 with acute or convalescent COVID-19. The DNA for the CDR3 is TGTGCCAGCAGCTTAGAGGGGGGGGGCCGTTCACCCCTCCACTTT. It yields the protein CASSLEGGGRSPLHF.